Each of the 2 T cell receptor beta chains below was sequenced from the same sample in a study of shared clonotypes between healthy human individuals. Sequenced by immunoSEQ multiplex PCR; TCRdb stores in-frame clones only, minus some. In the table there are over a million clones, around 97% of which are singletons. Sequenced input: naive CD4+ T cells sorted from blood. Noted subset: CD45RA+ positively selected. These receptors were obtained from a man aged 30-40 years in good health.

This chain joins TRBV25-1 and TRBJ1-1; no definite D call. V was trimmed by 4 bases and J by 0 bases, leaving 9 bases between them. This CDR3 is built from 14 residues. CDR1 and CDR2 from the germline V gene are MGHDK and SYGVNS. CDR3 in DNA: TGTGCCAGCAGTGGGCACCCAATGAACACTGAAGCTTTCTTT. Translating it yields CASSGHPMNTEAFF.

This clone has only one observation. The chain joins TRBV9 to TRBJ1-4; 8 bases line up with TRBD1. CDR1 and CDR2 from the germline V gene are SGDLS and YYNGEE. The CDR3 consists of 14 residues. V trimming: 2 bases; J trimming: 7 bases; junction bases outside the gene matches: 4. CDR3 coding DNA: TGTGCCAGCAGCGTGGGGACAGGCGTTGAAAAACTGTTTTTT. Translated: CASSVGTGVEKLFF.